This T cell receptor (beta chain) derives from a study of response to subunit inactivated influenza vaccine. Comments on this clonotype: The antigen remains unidentified.

TCRdb reanalysed the RT-PCR reads using MiXCR and keeps one entry per CDR3 protein. The sample includes 700,000 to 900,000 distinct CDR3 sequences, about 20% of them seen just once. Study results and caveats: It was the authors' suggestion that each seasonal influenza vaccination recruits few new T cells.

The CDR3 runs 14 residues. Germline V gene lookup returns CDR1 SQVTM and CDR2 ANQGSEA. With V trimmed by 6 bases and J by 10 bases, 10 bases remained unmatched. Sample: PBMCs from blood, taken 4 to 6 days after vaccination. This sequence joins TRBV29-1 and TRBJ2-1; 12 positions agree with TRBD2. The receptor's source is a man aged 50 or older who received an inactivated influenza vaccine. The CDR3 DNA reads as TGCAGCGTCAATCCTAGCGGGAGGGCCGGGGAGCAGTTCTTC. Amino acids: CSVNPSGRAGEQFF.